This T cell receptor (beta chain) was recorded in a study of T cells in tumors after PD-1 blockade. Study in general: Prior checkpoint blockade, systemic immunosuppressant use, or anti-cancer therapy within 4 weeks excluded patients. Either cemiplimab 350 mg every 2 weeks or pembrolizumab 200 mg every 3 weeks was given. Some patients also took daily vismodegib 150 mg during anti-PD-1 treatment.

Sequencing used immunoSEQ multiplex PCR; TCRdb keeps in-frame clones, though not all of them. The repertoire consists of approximately 50,000 clones, with around 85% occurring once and the leading ten covering approximately 8.3%. V was clipped by 5 bases and J by 1 base; unmatched bases: 3. In germline, CDR1 is MDHEN, CDR2 SYDVKM. CDR3 length: 14 residues. The receptor's source is a human donor with advanced basal cell or squamous cell carcinoma (not recorded which). This material consisted of PBMCs, taken before anti-PD-1 therapy. The J gene is TRBJ1-1, the V gene TRBV28, with 8 bases matching TRBD1. The CDR3 here is CASSPGTGNTEAFF. The CDR3 nucleotides read TGTGCCAGCAGTCCCGGGACAGGGAACACTGAAGCTTTCTTT.